This TCR beta chain was observed in a study of graft-versus-host responses after intestinal transplantation. At the level of the study: Recipients had multivisceral, liver-intestinal, or isolated intestinal transplants. Study-wide results and caveats: Elevated graft-versus-host to host-versus-graft clonal ratios in allografts were recorded for patients with graft-donor T cell macrochimerism.

Some clones are missing from TCRdb's copy, which holds only in-frame ones; the method was immunoSEQ multiplex PCR. The table lists approximately 97,000 clones, roughly 90% of them singletons. V shed 7 bases and J 3 bases; nucleotides not matched to a gene: 12. This CDR3 region has 17 residues. The germline V gene has CDR1 MRHNA and CDR2 SNTAGT. As to this clone: The antigen is undetermined.

This receptor was taken from a human donor who was the organ donor for an intestinal transplant. The material sequenced was unstimulated CD8+ T cells sorted from spleen or lymph node cells, taken before transplant. This chain uses TRBV6-4 with TRBJ1-5; 10 bases are a match to TRBD1. This CDR3 reads CASNRAGTGANNQPQHF. CDR3 nucleotide sequence: TGTGCCAGCAACCGCGCCGGGACAGGGGCCAACAATCAGCCCCAGCATTTT.